This T cell receptor beta chain appears in the sequencing data of a study of T-cell memory formation after mild COVID-19. The CDR3 is 14 residues long. J was trimmed by 3 bases and V by 5 bases; bases with no gene match: 3. Germline loops: CDR1 SGHRS, CDR2 YFSETQ. Study findings and constraints: There was no confirmation that second-wave clones peaking on day 37 were SARS-CoV-2 specific. Clones that contracted from day 15 to 85 were balanced CD4/CD8, while later expanders leaned CD4+.

TCRdb reprocessed the 5' RACE reads via MiXCR and lists one record per CDR3 protein. The sample records about 200,000 distinct CDR3 sequences, around 9.1% being singletons. Details on this clonotype: The target antigen is unknown.

This sequence originates from a man between 18 and 29 years old who had mild COVID-19 (a few samples of this study predate the infection). Cell type and time point are not known. The V and J genes are TRBV5-1 and TRBJ1-3, with TRBD1 identical over 9 bases. Input material: PBMCs or a T cell subset sorted from them (not recorded which). Written as DNA, the CDR3 is TGCGCCAGCAGACAGGGGGCGGATGGAAACACCATATATTTT. Residues: CASRQGADGNTIYF.